This T cell receptor (beta chain) was identified during a study of T cells expressing NK-cell markers. Overall study: It was sorted CD3+CD56+NKG2C+, CD3+CD56+NKG2C- and CD3+CD56-NKG2C+ T cells that supplied the TCR beta repertoires. HCMV serostatus: most of the eight sequenced donors positive, one negative.

A 5'RACE template switching approach incorporating UMIs was used to make TCR beta cDNA. No DNA is given; TCRdb re-called the 5' RACE reads and lists each CDR3 protein once. Its clone listing holds approximately 420,000 distinct CDR3 sequences. Germline V gene lookup returns CDR1 MGHRA and CDR2 YSYEKL. The CDR3 length is 17 residues. The sequence was obtained from a woman aged 45-60 years in good health. Sequenced: blood T cells: a sorted CD56 or NKG2C T cell subset, CD4+ or CD8+ T cells, or bulk PBMC T cells (not recorded which). The chain couples TRBV4-1 to TRBJ2-2; the TRBD2 assignment by TCRdb is unverifiable without DNA. The CDR3 is CASSQTRGGAVTGELFF.